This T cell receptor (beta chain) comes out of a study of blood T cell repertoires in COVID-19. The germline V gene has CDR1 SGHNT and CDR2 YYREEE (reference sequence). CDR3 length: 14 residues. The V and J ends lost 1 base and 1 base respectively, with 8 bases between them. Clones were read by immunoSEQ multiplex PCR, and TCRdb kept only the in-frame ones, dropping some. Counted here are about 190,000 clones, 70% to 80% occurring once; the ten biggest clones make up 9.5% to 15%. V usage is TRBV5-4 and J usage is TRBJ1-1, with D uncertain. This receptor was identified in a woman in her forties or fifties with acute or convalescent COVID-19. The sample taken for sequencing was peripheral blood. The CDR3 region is CASSLSRSNTEAFF. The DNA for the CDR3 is TGTGCCAGCAGCTTGTCCAGATCGAACACTGAAGCTTTCTTT.